This T cell receptor (beta chain) appears in the sequencing data of a study of blood T cell repertoires in COVID-19 (dated by TCRdb to 2020 to 2021). Context from the whole study: Samples covering the acute and convalescent phases of COVID-19 were provided by collaborators in the United States, Italy and Spain. Samples were obtained from the ongoing ImmuneRACE study (first 160 participants) and from some 1,300 subjects provided by 6 global collaborators. Where HLA class I and class II types were available, the types were taken from metadata supplied by the sample provider, not from assay-based typing. The prospective study material was composed of cDNA or gDNA derived from T cells, B-cell-depleted T cells, or PBMCs. Subjects who had been exposed to COVID-19, were actively infected with it, or had recovered from it provided the deeply sampled blood TCRbeta repertoires that made up the dataset. The repertoires were released in a freely available public database intended as a resource for research on the immune response to SARS-CoV-2. The sample metadata nearly always contained a de-identified subject ID, COVID-19 status, age in years and sex. General study outcomes and caveats: Clinical and demographic metadata were provided uncurated, with the amount varying by source and participant.

Comment on this clone: The antigen it binds to is not known. Base qualities are not provided; no much larger clone lies one nucleotide away.

Participants in the prospective study were aged about 18 to 89 years, lived in some 24 United States geographic areas, and enrolled through a virtual design. To assign participants to cohorts, the prospective study relied on clinical history that participants themselves reported in a screening survey and a study questionnaire. Each participant in the prospective study had whole blood, serum and a nasopharyngeal or oropharyngeal swab collected by mobile phlebotomists. Additional blood draws and questionnaires over an approximately 2-month period could optionally be provided by prospective study participants. Prospective study blood samples were shipped either frozen or at room temperature before DNA extraction. Inclusive of the bounding cysteine and phenylalanine, the CDR3 is 14 residues long. Only the CDR3 portion is preserved as DNA: 42 bases, with reading frame beginning at the first base. As encoded in the germline V gene, CDR1 is SGHAT while CDR2 is FQNNGV. Trimming takes 3 bases off V and 7 bases off J; junction bases not matched to a gene: 6.

TCRbeta CDR3 regions were amplified from genomic DNA using the immunoSEQ Assay, a bias-controlled multiplex PCR. The original pipeline was this. The number of nucleated cells in each sample was estimated from the amplification of reference gene primers within the assay. To quantify the absolute abundance of each unique TCRbeta CDR3 rearrangement, sequence reads were collapsed and filtered. For each sample, productive Simpson clonality was calculated as the square root of Simpson's diversity index over productive rearrangements. TCRdb took this table from immuneACCESS and kept in-frame rearrangements with V and J called. Such tables lack part of the clones; where checked against another copy, unresolved V genes explain under half of the gap, and the rest is unexplained. For V, J and clone size, that table is used; D and trimming come from the DNA. Recorded for this sample are about 160,000 clones; 81% of them occurred a single time. The ten largest account for about 5.7% of the sample.

Here the chain combines TRBV11-2 and TRBJ1-3, with 7 bases aligning to TRBD1. Material: PBMCs or T cells enriched from blood (not recorded which). The TCR comes from a middle-aged woman with acute COVID-19. The DNA sequence follows: TGTGCCAGCAGCTTTCGACAGGGTGCGAACACCATATATTTT. It encodes CASSFRQGANTIYF.